The TCR beta chain described here comes from a study of T cells in Graves' hyperthyroidism and ophthalmopathy. Authors of the study amplified TCR beta CDR3 regions from RNA transcripts. A set of HTBI primers served as the primers for a first-round RT-PCR of the TCR CDR3. TCRdb analysed the multiplex PCR reads with MiXCR anew, one entry per CDR3 protein. The sample shows around 540,000 distinct CDR3 sequences, around 42% of them seen only once. Overall study findings and caveats: The model's output predicted ophthalmopathy at a median of roughly 6.9 months prior to onset. Blood also showed most of the thyroid clonotypes that were expanded above 0.001.

Germline CDR1 is LNHNV and CDR2 is YYDKDF (reference sequence). The CDR3 covers 16 residues. Concerning this clonotype itself: Antigen specificity is unknown. Germline is not matched at one junction end, which may reflect a read error.

The chain combines TRBV15 with TRBJ2-7; tentative D call: TRBD2 (6 bases). The TCR sequence derives from a woman aged 18 to 35 with Graves' hyperthyroidism. Sequenced: peripheral blood or thyroid tissue (not recorded which). The CDR3 sequence: CASSQEPREPSYEQYF. CDR3 in DNA: TGTGCCAGCAGCCAGGAACCTCGGGAGCCATCCTACGAGCAGTACTTC.